This paragraph reports one TCR beta chain. This clonotype was detected ten times or more. Its cognate antigen has yet to be identified. No base quality information exists; no much larger clone differs at one position. This entry is derived from a study of Graves' ophthalmopathy and Graves' hyperthyroidism (dated by TCRdb to between 2017 and 2018). Broadly, across the study: Peripheral blood samples were taken at the time of initial diagnosis, before any treatment was given. The study used TCR beta repertoire signatures to distinguish Graves' ophthalmopathy from Graves' hyperthyroidism and to predict progression to ophthalmopathy. In total, 120 to 150 blood samples were TCR-sequenced: 40 to 45 ophthalmopathy, some 75 hyperthyroidism and 17 hyperthyroidism-to-ophthalmopathy patients. To explore V-J signatures distinguishing ophthalmopathy from hyperthyroidism, a discovery set of about a hundred patients (fewer than 45 ophthalmopathy, some 57 stable hyperthyroidism) was enrolled. The independent validation cohort included under 20 hyperthyroidism patients plus 17 patients who later progressed from hyperthyroidism to ophthalmopathy. In more than five hyperthyroidism patients, T-cell repertoires of thyroid tissue and blood were compared. Following sample collection, hyperthyroidism patients were given methimazole at a starting dose of 30 mg daily, and ophthalmopathy patients were given high-dose intravenous methylprednisolone. The 100 discovery patients were divided at random into training and test sets in a 7:3 ratio.

The ophthalmopathy patients had moderately to severely active disease, with a Clinical Activity Score of 3 or higher, a NOSPECS grade of 4 or higher, and a disease duration of less than 3 months. Patients with other autoimmune diseases, uncontrolled infections, pregnancy or lactation were excluded. Clinical symptoms, serum thyroxine, TRAb, thyroid ultrasound and orbital computed tomography were used for diagnosis. Ficoll-Paque density gradient centrifugation was used to isolate PBMCs from under 11 ml of fresh peripheral blood. Total RNA was extracted with Trizol reagent and quality-checked on an Agilent 2100 Bioanalyzer. TCR beta CDR3 regions were amplified from RNA transcripts for repertoire sequencing. The first round was an RT-PCR using HTBI primers with the Qiagen OneStep RT-PCR kit, and this first round was followed by a second-round multiplex PCR, then size selection and purification. Libraries were sequenced paired-end with 100 bp reads on an Illumina HiSeq2000. As for how the authors treated the data: SOAPnuke was used to process the reads, throwing out any read that had adapters, had uncalled bases, had a mean Phred below 15, or lacked an exact constant-primer or identifier match. COPE v1.2.5 was used to merge the high-quality paired reads. Each unique nucleotide sequence was treated as a clonotype, and MiTCR v1.1 was used to align the clonotypes to the IMGT TRB V, D and J references. The analysis was limited to V-J combinations with a frequency above 0.0001, which together covered over 99% of the repertoires. For each V-J combination, a TCR clonal expansion and chaos score was defined as the ratio of F50 clonal expansion to chaos observed in the TCRdist matrix. Welch's t-statistics and random forest were used to reduce the features to about 14 V-J combinations, which were then used as input to a naive Bayes classifier. The similarity between thyroid and blood repertoires was quantified using the Morisita-Horn index. TCRdb applied fastp at Q25 and MiXCR to the public reads, then kept only in-frame beta chains. Rows merge per CDR3 protein into single entries with the most common DNA and genes. TCRdb's processing, not the authors' own work, is the source of the V and J calls. Counted in this sample were around 400,000 distinct CDR3 sequences; roughly 18% of them appeared once. Jointly, the top ten make up about 1.6% of the sample.

On the study overall, not on this receptor specifically: Ophthalmopathy was separated from stable hyperthyroidism by the 13-signature model with around 89% sensitivity and about 81% specificity in cross-validation and with 80%/75% in the test set. Among expanded thyroid clonotypes with frequency above 0.001, most also showed up in blood, which suggests that blood repertoires may reflect the thyroid immune response. No statistical method was used to set the sample size in advance, and the investigators knew which group each participant was assigned to. In validation, the model predicted ophthalmopathy progression with about 70% sensitivity and roughly 78% specificity; some 13 predicted patients were CT-confirmed with GO in a median of 6.5 months.

Trimming removed 0 bases from V and 5 bases from J, leaving 14 bases between the germline ends. Inclusive of the bounding cysteine and phenylalanine, the CDR3 is 15 residues long. Left in the record is the CDR3 DNA by itself, 45 bases read in frame from the first base. The germline V gene encodes CDR1 SGDLS and CDR2 YYNGEE. The TCR comes from a woman between 18 and 29 years old with Graves' ophthalmopathy. Donor details come from another sample of the same person, matched by shared clones. The sequencing sample was made of peripheral blood. This receptor chain uses TRBV9 and TRBJ1-2; TRBD1 is a possible D gene, resting on 5 matching bases. The CDR3 has the sequence CASSVEEVGAYGYTF. The DNA sequence is TGTGCCAGCAGCGTAGAAGAGGTCGGGGCTTATGGCTACACCTTC.